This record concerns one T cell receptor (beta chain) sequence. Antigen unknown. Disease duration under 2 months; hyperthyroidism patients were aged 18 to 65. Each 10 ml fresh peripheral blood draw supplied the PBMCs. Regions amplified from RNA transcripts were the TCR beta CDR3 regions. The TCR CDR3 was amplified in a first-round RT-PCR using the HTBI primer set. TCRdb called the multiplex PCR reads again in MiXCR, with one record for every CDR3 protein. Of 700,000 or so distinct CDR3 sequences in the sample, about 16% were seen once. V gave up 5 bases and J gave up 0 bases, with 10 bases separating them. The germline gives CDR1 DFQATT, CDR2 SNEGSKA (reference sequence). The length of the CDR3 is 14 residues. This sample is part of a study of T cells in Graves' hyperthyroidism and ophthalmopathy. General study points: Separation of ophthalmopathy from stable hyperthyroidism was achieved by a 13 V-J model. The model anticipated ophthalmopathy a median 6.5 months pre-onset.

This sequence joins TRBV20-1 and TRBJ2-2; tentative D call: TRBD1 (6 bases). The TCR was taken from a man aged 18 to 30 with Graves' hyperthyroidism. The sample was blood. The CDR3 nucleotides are TGCAGTGCTTCCGACAGGACGAACACCGGGGAGCTGTTTTTT. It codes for CSASDRTNTGELFF.